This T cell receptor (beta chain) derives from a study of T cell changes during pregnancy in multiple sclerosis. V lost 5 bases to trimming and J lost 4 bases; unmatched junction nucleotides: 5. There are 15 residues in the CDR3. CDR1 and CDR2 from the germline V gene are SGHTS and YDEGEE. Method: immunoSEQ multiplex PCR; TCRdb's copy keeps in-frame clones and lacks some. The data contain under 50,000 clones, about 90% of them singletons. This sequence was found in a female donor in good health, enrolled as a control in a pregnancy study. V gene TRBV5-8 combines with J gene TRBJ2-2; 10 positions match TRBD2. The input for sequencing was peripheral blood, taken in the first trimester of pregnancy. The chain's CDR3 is CASRRTSGATGELFF. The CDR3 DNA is TGTGCCAGCAGGAGGACTAGCGGAGCCACCGGGGAGCTGTTTTTT.